This record concerns one T cell receptor beta chain sequence. Its target is not known. Donors likely had unrecorded immune exposures despite being nominally healthy when sampled. The PCR was carried out with 60 Vbeta primers and 13 Jbeta primers. The method was immunoSEQ multiplex PCR; TCRdb's version includes in-frame clones alone and lacks a portion of them. The listing contains about 48,000 clones. These data come from a study of cytomegalovirus exposure and HLA in healthy donors. Study findings and constraints: The authors later linked a missense DCLRE1C variant to TCR beta V- and J-gene trimming.

Trimming cost V 2 bases and J 1 base, with 10 bases left between them. CDR3 size: 15 residues. Germline lookup yields CDR1 SGHTA and CDR2 FQGNSA. Sequenced: PBMCs. The chain is built from TRBV7-2 and TRBJ2-3, with D maybe TRBD2 (7 bases). The clonotype originates from a male donor in good health and CMV-seropositive. This CDR3 is CASSLWGGGTDTQYF. The CDR3 DNA reads as TGTGCCAGCAGCTTATGGGGGGGCGGCACAGATACGCAGTATTTT.